The 23 T cell receptor beta chains below come from one sample, sequenced in a study of blood T cell repertoires in COVID-19. Method: immunoSEQ multiplex PCR; TCRdb's copy keeps in-frame clones and lacks some. The sample contains roughly 46,000 clones, approximately 90% of which appear only once. The source material was peripheral blood. The receptors were gathered from a man aged 45-65 years with active COVID-19.

The genes are TRBV19 and TRBJ2-2; TRBD2 matches 7 bases. V shed 4 bases and J 7 bases; nucleotides not matched to a gene: 12. This CDR3 region has 16 residues. CDR1 is LNHDA and CDR2 is SQIVND in the germline V gene (reference sequence). The CDR3 is CASSKREGQGVGELFF. The CDR3, as DNA: TGTGCCAGTAGTAAGAGGGAGGGCCAGGGAGTCGGGGAGCTGTTTTTT.

The genes are TRBV6-2 or TRBV6-3 and TRBJ2-1, with a possible D match to TRBD2 (6 bases). The CDR3 contains 12 residues. V was trimmed by 0 bases and J by 14 bases, leaving 11 bases between them. CDR1 and CDR2 from the germline V gene are MNHEY and SVGEGT. The CDR3 loop reads CASSYSEGKEFF. The CDR3 coding sequence is TGTGCCAGCAGTTACTCGGAGGGGAAGGAGTTCTTC.

V and J are TRBV24-1 and TRBJ1-1, with D possibly TRBD1 on 6 matching bases. V was cut by 7 bases and J by 1 base, with 9 bases left in between. The CDR3 consists of 13 residues. The germline CDR1 and CDR2 sequences are KGHDR and SFDVKD. The CDR3 region is CATRKQGNTEAFF. CDR3 nucleotide sequence: TGTGCCACCAGAAAACAGGGGAACACTGAAGCTTTCTTT.

The chain is built from TRBV29-1 and TRBJ2-7; 8 bases are a match to TRBD1. The J segment lost 0 bases and the V segment lost 6 bases, leaving 7 bases of the junction unmatched. Germline V gives CDR1 SQVTM, CDR2 ANQGSEA. This CDR3 has 14 amino acids. The DNA of the CDR3 is TGCAGCGTGACACCGGGACAGGACTCCTACGAGCAGTACTTC. This gives the protein CSVTPGQDSYEQYF.

The V gene is TRBV6-2 or TRBV6-3, the J gene TRBJ2-2; tentatively, D is TRBD1 (6 bases). V was pared by 2 bases and J by 7 bases, with 11 bases between. Germline V lookup: CDR1 MNHEY, CDR2 SVGEGT. The CDR3 is 14 amino acids. CDR3 protein: CASSYGGAGGELFF. In nucleotides, the CDR3 is TGTGCCAGCAGTTACGGGGGCGCGGGCGGGGAGCTGTTTTTT.

The chain carries TRBV7-8 and TRBJ2-1; D is possibly TRBD2 (6 bases). V was pared by 3 bases and J by 10 bases, with 13 bases between. The CDR3 extends over 13 amino acids. Germline-derived CDR1 and CDR2 are SGHVS and FQNEAQ. Written as DNA, the CDR3 is TGTGCCAGCAGCTTCGGAGGGATGCAGGAGCAGTTCTTC. It codes for CASSFGGMQEQFF.

V is TRBV6-2 or TRBV6-3 and J is TRBJ2-3; 12 bases are shared with TRBD1. Per the germline V gene, CDR1 is MNHEY and CDR2 is SVGEGT. After removal of 2 bases from V and 6 bases from J, the junction contained 9 bases not matched to a gene. This CDR3 is 17 amino acids long. The CDR3 region is CASSYGGGTGGRDTQYF. The CDR3 DNA is TGTGCCAGCAGTTACGGAGGCGGGACAGGGGGCCGTGATACGCAGTATTTT.

The gene calls are TRBV12-3 or TRBV12-4 and TRBJ1-4; D is ambiguous. CDR3 length equals 13 residues. The V end was cut by 8 bases, the J end by 0 bases, with 7 bases between. CDR3 region: CASLAATNEKLFF. The CDR3 DNA follows: TGTGCCAGCCTGGCTGCAACTAATGAAAAACTGTTTTTT.

The CDR3 bases are TGTGCCAGCTCAAAGACAGATAGCAATCAGCCCCAGCATTTT. This codes for CASSKTDSNQPQHF. The V gene is TRBV18, the J gene TRBJ1-5, with D possibly being TRBD1 (5 bases). CDR3 length equals 14 residues. Deletions cut 5 bases from V and 0 bases from J, with 8 bases between. Germline CDR1 and CDR2: KGHSH and LQKENI. Variable domain in full (rest from reference TRBV18 and TRBJ1-5): NAGVMQNPRHLVRRRGQEARLRCSPMKGHSHVYWYRQLPEEGLKFMVYLQKENIIDESGMPKERFSAEFPKEGPSILRIQQVVRGDSAAYFCASSKTDSNQPQHFGDGTRLSIL.

V and J are TRBV6-5 and TRBJ1-5, with D perhaps matching TRBD1 (5 bases). CDR3 length: 15 amino acids. Per the germline V gene, CDR1 is MNHEY and CDR2 is SVGAGI. The V gene lost 8 bases and the J gene lost 1 base, with 15 bases spanning the gap. The CDR3 reads CASQLGRGSNQPQHF. For the CDR3, the DNA is TGTGCCAGCCAGCTTGGGAGGGGAAGCAATCAGCCCCAGCATTTT.

This sequence joins TRBV20-1 and TRBJ2-1, with D possibly being TRBD2 (6 bases). Trimming removed 5 bases at V and 10 bases at J, with 12 bases between. Germline CDR1 DFQATT, CDR2 SNEGSKA (reference sequence). The CDR3 sequence is 11 residues long. This CDR3 reads CSAGRIAEQFF. The CDR3 DNA is TGCAGTGCTGGGAGGATAGCCGAGCAGTTCTTC.

The rearrangement joins TRBV6-4 to TRBJ1-2, with 8 positions matching TRBD1. This CDR3 has 15 amino acids. Germline V CDR1 and CDR2: MRHNA, SNTAGT. The trim removed 9 bases at V and 0 bases at J, leaving 9 bases unmatched. The CDR3 region is CARRDRTPANYGYTF. The CDR3 nucleotides are TGTGCCAGGAGGGACAGGACTCCCGCTAACTATGGCTACACCTTC.

The genes are TRBV7-7 and TRBJ2-5, with D perhaps matching TRBD2 (7 bases). Germline loops: CDR1 SSHAT, CDR2 FNYEAQ (reference sequence). The V gene lost 0 bases and the J gene lost 5 bases, with 16 bases spanning the gap. This CDR3 is 16 amino acids long. CDR3 sequence reads: CASSLAGWGGQETQYF. CDR3 DNA sequence: TGTGCCAGCAGCTTAGCAGGGTGGGGGGGCCAGGAGACCCAGTACTTC. The full variable domain, in which reference TRBV7-7 and TRBJ2-5 provide the parts outside the CDR3, is GAGVSQSPRYKVTKRGQDVTLRCDPISSHATLYWYQQALGQGPEFLTYFNYEAQPDKSGLPSDRFSAERPEGSISTLTIQRTEQRDSAMYRCASSLAGWGGQETQYFGPGTRLLVL.

This clone has only one observation. V usage is TRBV7-9 and J usage is TRBJ2-2, with D perhaps TRBD1 (6 bases). CDR1 and CDR2 (germline): SEHNR, FQNEAQ (reference sequence). The CDR3 sequence is 15 residues long. With 8 bases removed from V and 8 bases from J, the gap between germline ends came to 21 bases. CDR3 DNA sequence: TGTGCCAGCGCCCTAGACAGGCAGAATCCGGGGGAGCTGTTTTTT. Translation: CASALDRQNPGELFF.

V and J are TRBV4-1 and TRBJ2-5; possible D gene TRBD1, 5 bases. With 3 bases removed from V and 7 bases from J, the gap between germline ends came to 12 bases. The CDR3 covers 13 residues. Germline CDR1 MGHRA, CDR2 YSYEKL. The CDR3 DNA sequence: TGCGCCAGCAGCCAGCTAGGGGAAGGGACCCAGTACTTC. It translates to CASSQLGEGTQYF.

Only one count was recorded for this clone. This chain joins TRBV7-2 and TRBJ1-4; D call uncertain. Trimming took off 4 bases at V and 8 bases at J, with 8 bases between the two ends. The CDR3 is 12 residues long. Germline V CDR1 and CDR2: SGHTA, FQGNSA. The CDR3 coding sequence is TGTGCCAGCAGCTCTTATGAGGAAAAACTGTTTTTT. Encoded protein: CASSSYEEKLFF.

Written as DNA, the CDR3 is TGTGCCACGCTGGGGGGGGGCGAGGGCTCCTACAATGAGCAGTTCTTC. Its protein product is CATLGGGEGSYNEQFF. The chain joins TRBV7-9 to TRBJ2-1; a weak D match, TRBD2 (7 bases). The germline CDR1 and CDR2 sequences are SEHNR and FQNEAQ (reference sequence). CDR3 length: 16 amino acids. The ends were cut back, 10 bases at V and 0 bases at J, with 19 bases in the middle.

This clone was picked up one time. The V call is TRBV7-3, the J call TRBJ2-3; TRBD2 agrees at 9 bases. V lost 2 bases, J lost 4 bases, and 1 base stayed unmatched. Per germline, CDR1 SGHTA and CDR2 FQGTGA. The CDR3 loop spans 14 amino acids. Written as DNA, the CDR3 is TGTGCCAGCAGCTTAGGCGGGGGGGCAGATACGCAGTATTTT. Encoded protein: CASSLGGGADTQYF. Full variable domain (rest looked up from reference TRBV7-3 and TRBJ2-3): GAGVSQTPSNKVTEKGKYVELRCDPISGHTALYWYRQSLGQGPEFLIYFQGTGAADDSGLPNDRFFAVRPEGSVSTLKIQRTERGDSAVYLCASSLGGGADTQYFGPGTRLTVL.

The chain employs TRBV28 and TRBJ2-4; 7 bases match TRBD1. CDR1 is MDHEN, CDR2 SYDVKM, per germline. The CDR3 is 15 amino acids. Trimming cost V 5 bases and J 6 bases; bases outside gene matches: 10. The CDR3 loop reads CASSRRGMNGNIQYF. CDR3 nucleotides: TGTGCCAGCAGTCGCAGGGGGATGAATGGAAACATTCAGTACTTC. Filled out from reference TRBV28 and TRBJ2-4, the complete variable domain reads DVKVTQSSRYLVKRTGEKVFLECVQDMDHENMFWYRQDPGLGLRLIYFSYDVKMKEKGDIPEGYSVSREKKERFSLILESASTNQTSMYLCASSRRGMNGNIQYFGAGTRLSVL.

This chain uses TRBV5-6 with TRBJ1-2; 10 positions agree with TRBD1. J was trimmed by 3 bases and V by 4 bases; bases with no gene match: 12. CDR1 and CDR2 (germline): SGHDT, YYEEEE. The length of the CDR3 is 17 residues. CDR3 region: CASSPGVDRGVDYGYTF. The CDR3 region has the DNA TGTGCCAGCAGCCCGGGGGTGGACAGGGGGGTAGACTATGGCTACACCTTC.

The rearrangement links TRBV18 to TRBJ2-2; 10 nucleotides match TRBD1. V gave up 5 bases and J gave up 5 bases; unmatched junction bases: 5. Germline CDR1 KGHSH, CDR2 LQKENI. The CDR3 consists of 15 residues. The CDR3 region is CASSSDRGRTGELFF. In DNA form, the CDR3 reads TGTGCCAGCTCATCCGACAGGGGGCGGACCGGGGAGCTGTTTTTT.

This clone was detected once. This chain connects TRBV7-2 to TRBJ2-7; possibly TRBD1 for D (6 bases). The CDR3 length is 14 residues. V lost 5 bases, J lost 0 bases, and 11 bases lay in between. Germline V lookup: CDR1 SGHTA, CDR2 FQGNSA. The chain's CDR3 is CASSLDRNSYEQYF. Written as DNA, the CDR3 is TGTGCCAGCAGCCTGGACAGAAACTCCTACGAGCAGTACTTC.

In its sample, this clone was seen once. The CDR3 end shows no conserved phenylalanine or tryptophan, and so a read error is likely. The limits of the CDR3 on the DNA are not certain, so only TCRdb's listed CDR3 is given. The V and J genes are TRBV30 and TRBJ2-3; TRBD2, the D gene given by the table, was not confirmed from the DNA. The CDR3 sequence runs 12 residues, both termini included. Germline lookup yields CDR1 GTSNPN and CDR2 SVGIG (reference sequence). The CDR3 reads CAWSASGRLFYL.